Sequencing of this T cell receptor beta chain was carried out in a study of blood T cell repertoires in COVID-19. This table comes from immunoSEQ multiplex PCR, and its TCRdb copy is limited to in-frame clones, with some not included. The sample holds 220,000 or so clones; around 89% are singletons and the top ten take roughly 3%. Per germline, CDR1 SGHRS and CDR2 YFSETQ. The germline V and J ends were trimmed by 0 bases and 2 bases, with 11 bases remaining between them. The CDR3 covers 15 residues. The rearrangement uses TRBV5-1 and TRBJ1-1; D ambiguous. Sequenced: PBMCs or T cells enriched from blood (not recorded which). This TCR was sampled from a woman aged 18 to 35 in a cohort exposed to, infected with or recovered from COVID-19 (not recorded which). CDR3: CASSLVGLTNTEAFF. The CDR3 DNA reads as TGCGCCAGCAGCTTGGTTGGACTGACAAACACTGAAGCTTTCTTT.